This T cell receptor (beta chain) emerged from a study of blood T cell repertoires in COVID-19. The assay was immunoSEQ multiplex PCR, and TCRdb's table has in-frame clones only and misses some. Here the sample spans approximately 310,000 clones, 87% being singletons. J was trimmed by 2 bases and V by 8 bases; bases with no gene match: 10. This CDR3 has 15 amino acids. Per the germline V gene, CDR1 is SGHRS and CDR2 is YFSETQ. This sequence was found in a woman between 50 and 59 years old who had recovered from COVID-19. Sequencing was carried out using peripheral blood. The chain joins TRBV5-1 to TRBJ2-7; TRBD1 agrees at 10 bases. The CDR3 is CASNPGQGPTYEQYF. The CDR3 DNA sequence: TGCGCCAGTAACCCGGGACAGGGGCCCACCTACGAGCAGTACTTC.